Detailed here is one T cell receptor (beta chain). TCRdb keeps only in-frame clones here, not all; method: immunoSEQ multiplex PCR. The repertoire holds 40,000 to 45,000 clones, with around three quarters as singletons. The data were taken from a study of preoperative IRX-2 immunotherapy in early breast cancer. Germline V gene data show CDR1 as MNHGY and CDR2 as SAAAGT. The CDR3 runs 14 residues. The V end lost 10 bases, the J end lost 1 base, and 16 bases lay between the germline ends. The treatment was: preoperative locoregional IRX-2 cytokine immunotherapy. Patients received preoperative, locoregional IRX-2 cytokine immunotherapy in a phase Ib study.

The receptor comes from a human donor with breast cancer. V gene TRBV6-8 combines with J gene TRBJ1-1; maybe TRBD1 (6 bases). Sequencing was performed on tumor tissue, taken after IRX-2 immunotherapy. CDR3 protein: CAIREGGSNTEAFF. The CDR3 DNA is TGTGCCATACGGGAGGGGGGGTCGAACACTGAAGCTTTCTTT.